Each of the 32 T cell receptor beta chains below was sequenced from the same sample in a study of T cell changes during pregnancy in multiple sclerosis. Some clones are missing from TCRdb's copy, which holds only in-frame ones; the method was immunoSEQ multiplex PCR. The sample yields about 110,000 clones, roughly 92% seen once. Sequences were derived from peripheral blood, sampled after pregnancy. Source of these receptors: a female donor with multiple sclerosis, enrolled in a pregnancy study.

This clone was recorded a few times. V usage is TRBV5-8 and J usage is TRBJ2-7; 7 nucleotides match TRBD1. Germline CDR1 and CDR2: SGHTS and YDEGEE. V was pared by 4 bases and J by 0 bases, with 1 base of the junction left unmatched. This CDR3 region has 13 residues. The CDR3 sequence is CASSGDSSYEQYF. For the CDR3, the DNA is TGTGCCAGCAGCGGGGACAGCTCCTACGAGCAGTACTTC.

The J gene is TRBJ1-2, the V gene TRBV19, with 8 bases aligning to TRBD1. CDR1 and CDR2 (germline): LNHDA, SQIVND (reference sequence). The CDR3 loop spans 14 amino acids. The J segment lost 3 bases and the V segment lost 7 bases, leaving 7 bases of the junction unmatched. CDR3: CASNIPGQDYGYTF. CDR3 in DNA: TGTGCCAGTAACATACCGGGACAGGACTATGGCTACACCTTC.

The chain uses TRBV6-1 and TRBJ1-4; D remains unclear. The V gene's germline CDR1 is MNHNS and CDR2 SASEGT. V was clipped by 6 bases and J by 4 bases, with 9 bases between them. The length of the CDR3 is 13 residues. For the CDR3, the DNA is TGTGCCAGCAGGGGCAGCTATAATGAAAAACTGTTTTTT. It specifies CASRGSYNEKLFF.

This chain connects TRBV5-5 to TRBJ1-2; D gene uncertain. Germline V gives CDR1 SGHKS, CDR2 YYEKEE (reference sequence). The CDR3 length is 13 residues. Trimming took 1 base from V and 6 from J, leaving 10 bases between them. The CDR3 sequence: CASSLLAGDGYTF. CDR3 DNA sequence: TGTGCCAGCAGCTTGTTAGCCGGAGATGGCTACACCTTC.

The chain has TRBV6-5 and TRBJ2-3; D is undetermined. Germline CDR1 is MNHEY and CDR2 is SVGAGI. V was clipped by 4 bases and J by 0 bases, with 5 bases between them. This CDR3 region has 13 residues. CDR3 DNA: TGTGCCAGCAGTTCCCCTAGCACAGATACGCAGTATTTT. It translates to CASSSPSTDTQYF.

The V gene is TRBV11-2, the J gene TRBJ2-1, with 7 bases that match TRBD2. CDR1 SGHAT and CDR2 FQNNGV come from the germline V gene. V dropped 3 bases and J dropped 0; count of bases not matched to a gene: 8. This CDR3 comprises 17 residues. CDR3 in DNA: TGTGCCAGCAGCTTCCCCGTACTAGCGCCCTCCTACAATGAGCAGTTCTTC. Amino acids: CASSFPVLAPSYNEQFF.

This rearrangement joins TRBV6-5 to TRBJ2-7, with 8 bases matching TRBD2. Looked up from germline, CDR1 is MNHEY and CDR2 is SVGAGI. This CDR3 spans 14 amino acids. Trimming removed 6 bases from V and 6 bases from J; junction bases left unmatched: 10. The DNA of the CDR3 is TGTGCCAGCAGAAAAGCGGGAGACGGTGGCGAGCAGTACTTC. This translates into CASRKAGDGGEQYF.

V and J are TRBV5-1 and TRBJ2-1; 7 positions match TRBD2. The length of the CDR3 is 14 residues. Germline CDR1 is SGHRS and CDR2 is YFSETQ. V gave up 2 bases and J gave up 2 bases; unmatched junction bases: 1. CDR3: CASSFGGAYNEQFF. The CDR3 coding sequence is TGCGCCAGCAGCTTTGGGGGGGCCTACAATGAGCAGTTCTTC.

The chain couples TRBV19 to TRBJ1-3; 7 positions agree with TRBD1. This CDR3 contains 15 residues. Per the germline V gene, CDR1 is LNHDA and CDR2 is SQIVND (reference sequence). The V and J ends lost 8 bases and 0 bases, in that order; junction bases with no gene match: 7. CDR3 sequence: CASSGTAISGNTIYF. The CDR3 bases are TGTGCCAGTTCCGGGACAGCAATCTCTGGAAACACCATATATTTT. Supplemented by reference TRBV19 and TRBJ1-3, the full variable domain reads DGGITQSPKYLFRKEGQNVTLSCEQNLNHDAMYWYRQDPGQGLRLIYYSQIVNDFQKGDIAEGYSVSREKKESFPLTVTSAQKNPTAFYLCASSGTAISGNTIYFGEGSWLTVV.

The chain has TRBV11-2 and TRBJ2-7, with a tentative D call TRBD2 (6 bases). The V end was cut by 5 bases, the J end by 6 bases, with 20 bases between. Germline CDR1 reads SGHAT; CDR2 reads FQNNGV. The CDR3 is 15 amino acids. CDR3 coding DNA: TGTGCCAGCAGCACCGCGTGGGCTCCGGAGGGCGAGCAGTACTTC. It yields the protein CASSTAWAPEGEQYF.

The chain's CDR3 is CASSPLPGEPNEKLFF. The CDR3 DNA sequence: TGTGCCAGCAGCCCGCTACCTGGGGAGCCTAATGAAAAACTGTTTTTT. The chain employs TRBV7-9 and TRBJ1-4; D unclear. The CDR3 extends over 16 amino acids. Deletions cut 5 bases from V and 3 bases from J, with 16 bases between. Per germline, CDR1 SEHNR and CDR2 FQNEAQ (reference sequence). The variable domain in full, completed from reference TRBV7-9 and TRBJ1-4, reads DTGVSQNPRHKITKRGQNVTFRCDPISEHNRLYWYRQTLGQGPEFLTYFQNEAQLEKSRLLSDRFSAERPKGSFSTLEIQRTEQGDSAMYLCASSPLPGEPNEKLFFGSGTQLSVL.

In this sample, this clone turned up a few times. The chain is built from TRBV7-9 and TRBJ1-1; TRBD1 aligns across 7 bases. The CDR3 is 15 residues long. Germline V lookup: CDR1 SEHNR, CDR2 FQNEAQ (reference sequence). The ends lost 1 base at V and 2 bases at J; junction bases unmatched: 4. CDR3 DNA sequence: TGTGCCAGCAGCTTAGTAGGAGGGGGCAACACTGAAGCTTTCTTT. Protein: CASSLVGGGNTEAFF. The full variable domain, in which reference TRBV7-9 and TRBJ1-1 provide the parts outside the CDR3, is DTGVSQNPRHKITKRGQNVTFRCDPISEHNRLYWYRQTLGQGPEFLTYFQNEAQLEKSRLLSDRFSAERPKGSFSTLEIQRTEQGDSAMYLCASSLVGGGNTEAFFGQGTRLTVV.

V gene TRBV5-5 combines with J gene TRBJ2-1; D is ambiguous. Germline CDR1 and CDR2: SGHKS and YYEKEE (reference sequence). The CDR3 sequence is 16 residues long. The V and J ends lost 4 bases and 1 base respectively, with 15 bases between them. This CDR3 reads CASSDGLQPSYNEQFF. CDR3 nucleotide sequence: TGTGCCAGCAGCGACGGGTTGCAGCCGTCCTACAATGAGCAGTTCTTC.

The chain uses TRBV2 and TRBJ2-7; 8 nucleotides align to TRBD2. The CDR3 spans 12 residues. The V segment lost 8 bases and the J segment 5 bases; nucleotides outside the gene matches: 5. Germline V gene sequence: CDR1 SNHLY, CDR2 FYNNEI. The CDR3, as DNA: TGTGCCAGCTACGGGGGGGGAAACGAGCAGTACTTC. Amino acid sequence: CASYGGGNEQYF.

This clone came up once. This chain connects TRBV7-2 to TRBJ1-2; 7 positions agree with TRBD1. There are 17 residues in the CDR3. V trimming: 4 bases; J trimming: 8 bases; junction bases outside the gene matches: 19. Germline CDR1 is SGHTA and CDR2 is FQGNSA. The CDR3 DNA sequence: TGTGCCAGCAGCTACACGCCCCCGGGCTCCTCAGGGGGAGGCTACACCTTC. It specifies CASSYTPPGSSGGGYTF.

J is TRBJ2-5 and V is TRBV19; possible D gene TRBD1, 6 bases. This CDR3 is built from 13 residues. Trimming shortened V by 4 bases and J by 5 bases, and 11 bases separated the two germline ends. Germline V CDR1 and CDR2: LNHDA, SQIVND (reference sequence). The CDR3 DNA follows: TGTGCCAGTAGTAACCAGGGGATGGAGACCCAGTACTTC. Its protein is CASSNQGMETQYF.

This sequence joins TRBV5-1 and TRBJ2-3, with D possibly TRBD2 on 5 matching bases. The CDR3 covers 13 residues. In germline, CDR1 is SGHRS, CDR2 YFSETQ. V gave up 4 bases and J gave up 4 bases, with 10 bases separating them. The CDR3 DNA reads as TGCGCCAGCAGCCAGGACTTGCCAGATACGCAGTATTTT. Its protein product is CASSQDLPDTQYF.

The rearrangement joins TRBV7-5 to TRBJ1-5; whether TRBD1, the table's D call, matches the DNA was not checked. TRBV7-5 is a pseudogene segment. This CDR3 has 19 amino acids. CDR3 coding DNA: TGTGTCAGAAGCTTAGCGGGACAGCCTCCTACTCCGGGAAATCAGCCCCAGCATTTT. Amino acid sequence: CVRSLAGQPPTPGNQPQHF.

The genes are TRBV18 and TRBJ2-2, with 7 bases that match TRBD2. Germline assignment: CDR1 KGHSH and CDR2 LQKENI. Trimming took 0 bases from V and 0 from J; bases not matched to a gene: 1. The CDR3 consists of 16 residues. CDR3 loop: CASSPPAGANTGELFF. CDR3 sequence (DNA): TGTGCCAGCTCACCACCGGCGGGGGCGAACACCGGGGAGCTGTTTTTT.

This chain joins TRBV18 and TRBJ2-7; perhaps TRBD1 as D (6 bases). Germline V gene sequence: CDR1 KGHSH, CDR2 LQKENI. The CDR3 runs 15 residues. Trimming took 3 bases from V and 0 from J, leaving 12 bases between them. The chain's CDR3 is CASSPRTVSSYEQYF. CDR3 nucleotide sequence: TGTGCCAGCTCACCCCGGACAGTTAGCTCCTACGAGCAGTACTTC.

The chain recombines TRBV9 with TRBJ1-2; perhaps TRBD1 as D (5 bases). The CDR3 is 16 amino acids. Germline CDR1 and CDR2: SGDLS and YYNGEE. V lost 3 bases and J 4 bases, leaving 19 bases between the germline ends. CDR3 bases: TGTGCCAGCAGCGCCTCCGTTGACCCGCAGGGCTATGGCTACACCTTC. It encodes CASSASVDPQGYGYTF.

This rearrangement joins TRBV28 to TRBJ2-1, with 7 bases lining up with TRBD1. The CDR3 loop spans 16 amino acids. Germline values: CDR1 MDHEN, CDR2 SYDVKM. The V and J ends lost 6 bases and 6 bases, in that order; junction bases with no gene match: 14. The CDR3 reads CASSPRTGTVLNEQFF. The CDR3 nucleotides read TGTGCCAGCAGCCCTAGAACCGGGACAGTACTCAATGAGCAGTTCTTC.

The genes are TRBV27 and TRBJ1-2, with 8 bases that match TRBD1. V lost 6 bases, J lost 7 bases, and 13 bases stayed unmatched. This CDR3 contains 15 residues. Germline V gene lookup returns CDR1 MNHEY and CDR2 SMNVEV (reference sequence). This chain's CDR3 is CASRQIMTGDAGYTF. For the CDR3, the DNA is TGTGCCAGCAGACAGATTATGACAGGGGATGCTGGCTACACCTTC.

The CDR3 is CASSSRLAGSETQYF. The CDR3 region has the DNA TGCGCCAGCAGCTCCCGACTAGCGGGGTCAGAGACCCAGTACTTC. The chain carries TRBV5-1 and TRBJ2-5; 11 bases line up with TRBD2. Trimming removed 3 bases from V and 4 bases from J; junction bases left unmatched: 5. CDR1 and CDR2 from the germline V gene are SGHRS and YFSETQ. The CDR3 length is 15 residues.

This CDR3 reads CASSAQQGAEQYF. CDR3 DNA sequence: TGTGCCAGCAGCGCGCAACAGGGGGCCGAGCAGTACTTC. The chain employs TRBV7-2 and TRBJ2-7; TRBD1 agrees at 9 bases. This CDR3 is built from 13 residues. Germline CDR1 and CDR2: SGHTA and FQGNSA. V gave up 5 bases and J gave up 6 bases; unmatched junction bases: 5.

The chain carries TRBV7-9 and TRBJ1-5; D is undetermined. Germline-derived CDR1 and CDR2 are SEHNR and FQNEAQ (reference sequence). The length of the CDR3 is 14 residues. V lost 1 base to trimming and J lost 3 bases, with 7 bases between them. CDR3 in DNA: TGTGCCAGCAGCTTAGGGCAGTACAATCAGCCCCAGCATTTT. Translating gives CASSLGQYNQPQHF.

In DNA, the CDR3 is TGTGCCAGCGACGGACAGGGAGGGAATGAGCAGTTCTTC. This gives the protein CASDGQGGNEQFF. The rearrangement joins TRBV6-4 to TRBJ2-1; tentatively, D is TRBD1 (8 bases). Germline V lookup: CDR1 MRHNA, CDR2 SNTAGT. The CDR3 contains 13 residues. V was clipped by 8 bases and J by 7 bases, with 15 bases between them.

The CDR3 region has the DNA TGTGCCACCAGCAGAGATAGGGGACAGGGAAGGGAGACGCAGTATTTT. Translation: CATSRDRGQGRETQYF. The V call is TRBV15, the J call TRBJ2-3, with 9 bases lining up with TRBD1. The CDR3 loop spans 16 amino acids. V lost 0 bases, J lost 9 bases, and 10 bases stayed unmatched. Per germline, CDR1 LNHNV and CDR2 YYDKDF (reference sequence).

The rearrangement joins TRBV6-5 to TRBJ2-7, with 7 bases aligning to TRBD1. The ends lost 0 bases at V and 2 bases at J; junction bases unmatched: 4. CDR3 length: 15 residues. Per germline, CDR1 MNHEY and CDR2 SVGAGI. As DNA, the CDR3 is TGTGCCAGCAGTTACTCCCGGGGACAGCCCTACGAGCAGTACTTC. It codes for CASSYSRGQPYEQYF.

This clone has a single count. The chain links TRBV19 to TRBJ1-2; TRBD1 aligns across 7 bases. V shed 2 bases, J shed 5 bases, and the junction held 11 bases outside the gene matches. Germline V CDR1 and CDR2: LNHDA, SQIVND (reference sequence). The CDR3 consists of 16 residues. The CDR3, as DNA: TGTGCCAGTAGTATACCTTTTCGACAGGGCCGATATGGCTACACCTTC. Protein: CASSIPFRQGRYGYTF.

This chain connects TRBV6-1 to TRBJ2-7; weak D call: TRBD1 (5 bases). The CDR3 is 15 residues long. Germline loops: CDR1 MNHNS, CDR2 SASEGT. V lost 7 bases and J 4 bases, leaving 20 bases between the germline ends. DNA of the CDR3: TGTGCCAGCACACTTATTGACAGCGCGGTTTACGAGCAGTACTTC. Residues: CASTLIDSAVYEQYF.

This sequence joins TRBV5-1 and TRBJ2-1; 7 bases are shared with TRBD1. CDR3 length: 16 residues. Unmatched junction bases numbered 5, after V lost 2 bases and J lost 0 bases. CDR1 is SGHRS, CDR2 YFSETQ, per germline. CDR3 bases: TGCGCCAGCAGCTTTGGACAGGCGAGCTCCTACAATGAGCAGTTCTTC. Residues: CASSFGQASSYNEQFF.